This T cell receptor beta chain was captured by sequencing in a study of T-cell memory formation after mild COVID-19. The germline V and J ends were trimmed by 1 base and 6 bases, with 9 bases remaining between them. The CDR3 is 14 amino acids. TCRdb reanalysed the 5' RACE reads using MiXCR and keeps one entry per CDR3 protein. The data show around 200,000 distinct CDR3 sequences, 27% seen once. This chain joins TRBV12-3 or TRBV12-4 and TRBJ2-2; D is perhaps TRBD2 (6 bases). Sequenced: PBMCs or a T cell subset sorted from them (not recorded which). This sequence was found in an adult woman who had mild COVID-19 (a few samples of this study predate the infection). Cell type and time point are not known. CDR3 sequence reads: CASSLGLAPGELFF. The CDR3 DNA sequence: TGTGCCAGCAGTTTAGGTCTAGCGCCCGGGGAGCTGTTTTTT.